The next 27 T cell receptor beta chains were all read from a single sample in a study of shared clonotypes between healthy human individuals. Clones were read by immunoSEQ multiplex PCR, and TCRdb kept only the in-frame ones, dropping some. Here the sample spans 2 million to 2.5 million clones, 90% to 96% being singletons. Sequencing input: naive CD4+ T cells sorted from blood. Documented subset: CD45RA+ positively selected. The receptor set was obtained from a man in his late teens or twenties in good health.

The chain couples TRBV27 to TRBJ1-1; tentatively, D is TRBD1 (6 bases). The CDR3 length is 14 residues. Germline V CDR1 and CDR2: MNHEY, SMNVEV (reference sequence). The V end lost 6 bases, the J end lost 5 bases, and 16 bases lay between the germline ends. In nucleotides, the CDR3 is TGTGCCAGCAGCCTAGAGGGGGGCTGGACTGAAGCTTTCTTT. Residues: CASSLEGGWTEAFF.

The chain is built from TRBV28 and TRBJ2-1; D gene ambiguous. Germline CDR1 reads MDHEN; CDR2 reads SYDVKM. This CDR3 has 10 residues. V lost 8 bases and J 6 bases, leaving 5 bases between the germline ends. The CDR3 DNA reads TGTGCCAGCGCCAGCAATGAGCAGTTCTTC. Translated: CASASNEQFF.

This chain links TRBV5-1 with TRBJ1-1; TRBD1 aligns across 12 bases. This CDR3 contains 16 residues. Germline CDR1 is SGHRS and CDR2 is YFSETQ. Germline trimming cut 7 bases from V and 0 bases from J; bases unmatched to any gene: 7. CDR3 sequence: CASGRDRGPLNTEAFF. The CDR3 DNA reads as TGCGCCAGCGGCCGGGACAGGGGGCCTTTGAACACTGAAGCTTTCTTT.

The CDR3 coding sequence is TGTGCTAGTGGTTTCCTACTCCTAGCGGGAGCAGCCGGGGAGCTGTTTTTT. Residues: CASGFLLLAGAAGELFF. The chain employs TRBV12-5 and TRBJ2-2; 10 nucleotides align to TRBD2. Germline values: CDR1 LGHNT, CDR2 FRNRAP. CDR3 size: 17 residues. V gave up 3 bases and J gave up 6 bases; unmatched junction bases: 10.

J is TRBJ2-1 and V is TRBV7-9; D is unresolved. CDR3 length equals 12 residues. CDR1 SEHNR and CDR2 FQNEAQ come from the germline V gene (reference sequence). The V and J ends lost 8 bases and 4 bases respectively, with 9 bases between them. CDR3 in amino acids: CASRLQYNEQFF. The CDR3 bases are TGTGCCAGCCGCCTCCAATACAATGAGCAGTTCTTC.

The chain links TRBV5-1 to TRBJ2-7; TRBD1 agrees at 10 bases. The CDR3 spans 15 residues. Trimming at V came to 4 bases and at J to 2 bases, leaving 6 bases not matched to a gene. Germline V CDR1 and CDR2: SGHRS, YFSETQ. This CDR3 reads CASSAGTGAPYEQYF. CDR3 coding DNA: TGCGCCAGCAGCGCCGGGACAGGGGCCCCCTACGAGCAGTACTTC.

The J gene is TRBJ2-7, the V gene TRBV30, with 10 bases that match TRBD1. This CDR3 region has 14 residues. The germline gives CDR1 GTSNPN, CDR2 SVGIG (reference sequence). With V trimmed by 5 bases and J by 2 bases, 6 bases remained unmatched. The CDR3 loop is CAWAWGQGPYEQYF. In nucleotides, the CDR3 is TGTGCCTGGGCTTGGGGACAGGGGCCCTACGAGCAGTACTTC.

This clone has only one observation. The rearrangement links TRBV7-2 to TRBJ2-5; the D gene is possibly TRBD1 (6 bases). This CDR3 comprises 15 residues. Trimming cost V 1 base and J 5 bases, with 14 bases left between them. CDR1 and CDR2 from the germline V gene are SGHTA and FQGNSA. The CDR3 DNA sequence: TGTGCCAGCAGCTTAGATTCTGGGGGCCGGGAGACCCAGTACTTC. This sequence encodes CASSLDSGGRETQYF.

About this clone: The sample contains more than one DNA sequence encoding this CDR3. The rearrangement links TRBV6-5 to TRBJ1-1, with D uncertain. CDR3 size: 13 residues. Germline loops: CDR1 MNHEY, CDR2 SVGAGI. V was clipped by 0 bases and J by 0 bases, with 2 bases between them. CDR3 coding DNA: TGTGCCAGCAGTTACTCTGTGAACACTGAAGCTTTCTTT. Its protein product is CASSYSVNTEAFF.

In nucleotides, the CDR3 is TGTGCCAGCAGCTTAAGACAGGGTAATGGCTACACCTTC. Residues: CASSLRQGNGYTF. The rearrangement links TRBV7-2 to TRBJ1-2; 7 bases are a match to TRBD1. CDR1 is SGHTA, CDR2 FQGNSA, per germline. The CDR3 runs to 13 residues. Unmatched junction bases numbered 3, after V lost 2 bases and J lost 6 bases.

The chain combines TRBV2 with TRBJ1-2; no clear D gene. Trimming cost V 3 bases and J 2 bases, with 10 bases left between them. Per germline, CDR1 SNHLY and CDR2 FYNNEI. The CDR3 runs to 14 residues. CDR3 protein: CASSDWSLNYGYTF. Written as DNA, the CDR3 is TGTGCCAGCAGTGACTGGTCCCTCAACTATGGCTACACCTTC.

The rearrangement links TRBV9 to TRBJ1-3; D gene uncertain. This CDR3 spans 13 amino acids. The germline V gene encodes CDR1 SGDLS and CDR2 YYNGEE. Trimming removed 4 bases from V and 0 bases from J, with 5 bases in between. CDR3 bases: TGTGCCAGCAGCCTACTCTCTGGAAACACCATATATTTT. Amino acids: CASSLLSGNTIYF.

CDR3 DNA: TGTGCCAGTAGTATATACAGCCTCAATCAGCCCCAGCATTTT. Translated, it gives CASSIYSLNQPQHF. The chain joins TRBV19 to TRBJ1-5; D remains ambiguous. Deletions cut 2 bases from V and 3 bases from J, with 8 bases between. The CDR3 is made up of 14 amino acids. CDR1 is LNHDA and CDR2 is SQIVND in the germline V gene (reference sequence).

V usage is TRBV7-2 and J usage is TRBJ2-1; 10 bases align to TRBD2. The CDR3 length is 15 residues. The V and J ends lost 5 bases and 8 bases, in that order; junction bases with no gene match: 9. Germline-derived CDR1 and CDR2 are SGHTA and FQGNSA. CDR3 sequence (DNA): TGTGCCAGCAGCCCCCGGGCTAGCGGGAGCCATGAGCAGTTCTTC. Translation gives CASSPRASGSHEQFF.

The chain links TRBV19 to TRBJ2-7; no clear D gene. Germline V gene data show CDR1 as LNHDA and CDR2 as SQIVND (reference sequence). The CDR3 spans 14 residues. The V and J ends lost 5 bases and 6 bases respectively, with 17 bases between them. Here the CDR3 DNA reads TGTGCCAGTAGTGCCCTGGACGGTTTGTCCGAGCAGTACTTC. It yields the protein CASSALDGLSEQYF.

Notes on this clone: A clone one base away is much larger, so this may be a read error. This sample also contains other DNA sequences that code for the same CDR3. J is TRBJ2-5 and V is TRBV18; D ambiguous. CDR3 length: 13 amino acids. V gave up 2 bases and J gave up 1 base, with 5 bases separating them. In germline, CDR1 is KGHSH, CDR2 LQKENI. CDR3 bases: TGTGCCAGCTCACCAGGGTTCCAAGAGACCCAGTACTTC. Protein sequence: CASSPGFQETQYF. Full variable domain (outside the CDR3, taken from reference TRBV18 and TRBJ2-5): NAGVMQNPRHLVRRRGQEARLRCSPMKGHSHVYWYRQLPEEGLKFMVYLQKENIIDESGMPKERFSAEFPKEGPSILRIQQVVRGDSAAYFCASSPGFQETQYFGPGTRLLVL.

The rearrangement uses TRBV25-1 and TRBJ1-4; TRBD1 might be the D (6 bases). Trimming removed 7 bases from V and 6 bases from J, with 12 bases in between. The CDR3 totals 13 residues. Germline values: CDR1 MGHDK, CDR2 SYGVNS. CDR3 protein: CASTGGRHEKLFF. The CDR3 coding sequence is TGTGCCAGCACCGGGGGGCGCCATGAAAAACTGTTTTTT.

About this clone: Other DNA sequences in the sample encode the same CDR3. J is TRBJ2-3 and V is TRBV12-5; D remains unclear. The CDR3 loop spans 11 amino acids. Trimming left V 0 bases short and J 6 bases short, with 1 base between. Germline assignment: CDR1 LGHNT and CDR2 FRNRAP. The CDR3 bases are TGTGCTAGTGGTTTGGTTGATACGCAGTATTTT. It specifies CASGLVDTQYF.

The chain couples TRBV19 to TRBJ2-2, with D unresolved. CDR1 is LNHDA and CDR2 is SQIVND in the germline V gene (reference sequence). The CDR3 covers 12 residues. Trimming pared 7 bases from V and 3 bases from J, leaving 6 bases between. The CDR3 here is CASKGYTGELFF. The CDR3 nucleotides read TGTGCCAGTAAGGGTTACACCGGGGAGCTGTTTTTT.

This clone appeared once. The rearrangement links TRBV5-6 to TRBJ2-1; D gene uncertain. Per germline, CDR1 SGHDT and CDR2 YYEEEE. CDR3 length: 14 residues. V gave up 3 bases and J gave up 3 bases, with 10 bases separating them. For the CDR3, the DNA is TGTGCCAGCAGCTCGGAAGCGTTCTACAATGAGCAGTTCTTC. This gives the protein CASSSEAFYNEQFF.

This clone was seen once. The V gene is TRBV18, the J gene TRBJ2-5, with D unresolved. Germline CDR1 and CDR2: KGHSH and LQKENI. The CDR3 is made up of 15 amino acids. Deletions cut 1 base from V and 1 base from J, with 10 bases between. CDR3 loop: CASSPLAPAQETQYF. CDR3 coding DNA: TGTGCCAGCTCACCACTCGCGCCGGCCCAAGAGACCCAGTACTTC.

The chain uses TRBV4-1 and TRBJ2-6, with a possible D match to TRBD1 (6 bases). The V gene lost 5 bases and the J gene lost 0 bases, with 17 bases spanning the gap. The CDR3 has 18 residues. Germline-derived CDR1 and CDR2 are MGHRA and YSYEKL. The chain's CDR3 is CASSSTGTLSSGANVLTF. The CDR3 DNA reads as TGCGCCAGCAGCTCGACCGGGACACTGAGCTCTGGGGCCAACGTCCTGACTTTC.

The chain links TRBV25-1 to TRBJ2-3; 11 bases line up with TRBD1. V was pared by 0 bases and J by 2 bases, with 7 bases of the junction left unmatched. This CDR3 has 18 residues. The germline V gene encodes CDR1 MGHDK and CDR2 SYGVNS. DNA of the CDR3: TGTGCCAGCAGTGAATACGCCGGGACAGGGGGTAACACAGATACGCAGTATTTT. Its protein is CASSEYAGTGGNTDTQYF. Together with reference TRBV25-1 and TRBJ2-3, the CDR3 gives the full variable domain: EADIYQTPRYLVIGTGKKITLECSQTMGHDKMYWYQQDPGMELHLIHYSYGVNSTEKGDLSSESTVSRIRTEHFPLTLESARPSHTSQYLCASSEYAGTGGNTDTQYFGPGTRLTVL.

The rearrangement joins TRBV5-4 to TRBJ2-3; 8 bases map to TRBD2. The V segment lost 0 bases and the J segment 0 bases; nucleotides outside the gene matches: 6. This CDR3 is 17 amino acids long. Germline assignment: CDR1 SGHNT and CDR2 YYREEE (reference sequence). The CDR3, as DNA: TGTGCCAGCAGCTTGGCCGGGAGGGAGTGGAGCACAGATACGCAGTATTTT. This translates into CASSLAGREWSTDTQYF.

The CDR3 loop reads CAHGLAHEQYF. Written as DNA, the CDR3 is TGTGCCCACGGACTAGCCCACGAGCAGTACTTC. This chain links TRBV30 with TRBJ2-7; the match to TRBD2 covers 8 bases. CDR1 and CDR2 from the germline V gene are GTSNPN and SVGIG (reference sequence). The CDR3 has 11 residues. The junction had 5 bases not matched to a gene; V was cut back by 8 bases and J by 5 bases.

The rearrangement joins TRBV7-2 to TRBJ2-2, with D possibly being TRBD2 (6 bases). The V and J ends lost 8 bases and 4 bases respectively, with 11 bases between them. This CDR3 comprises 13 residues. Germline CDR1 and CDR2: SGHTA and FQGNSA. The CDR3 coding sequence is TGTGCCAGCGACCTAGCGCCCACCGGGGAGCTGTTTTTT. Amino acid sequence: CASDLAPTGELFF.

The rearrangement uses TRBV4-1 and TRBJ1-6; a weak D match, TRBD1 (6 bases). V lost 0 bases to trimming and J lost 9 bases, with 15 bases between them. The length of the CDR3 is 16 residues. Germline-derived CDR1 and CDR2 are MGHRA and YSYEKL. CDR3: CASSQEGGGSPSPLHF. The CDR3 nucleotides read TGCGCCAGCAGCCAAGAAGGGGGGGGCAGTCCTTCACCCCTCCACTTT.